This T cell receptor beta chain was identified during a study of T cells in tumors after PD-1 blockade. Study findings and constraints: Peripheral recruitment is suggested, as some novel exhausted tumor clones were in pre-treatment blood. Most post-therapy expanded exhausted CD8+ clones were new, undetected before treatment.

With regard to this clone: Its target is unknown.

The protocol was immunoSEQ multiplex PCR, while the TCRdb copy is restricted to in-frame clones and leaves out a portion. This table has approximately 4,000 clones, around two thirds appearing once. Patients received pembrolizumab 200 mg every 3 weeks or cemiplimab 350 mg every 2 weeks. The germline V gene encodes CDR1 MNHEY and CDR2 SMNVEV (reference sequence). This CDR3 contains 13 residues. V dropped 5 bases and J dropped 6 bases, with 11 bases sitting between them. The source was tumor tissue, collected after anti-PD-1 treatment. The source of this sequence is a human donor with cutaneous squamous cell carcinoma. The chain is built from TRBV27 and TRBJ1-5; no clear D. The CDR3 spells CASSNFSGQPQHF. The CDR3 DNA follows: TGTGCCAGCAGTAACTTCAGTGGTCAGCCCCAGCATTTT.